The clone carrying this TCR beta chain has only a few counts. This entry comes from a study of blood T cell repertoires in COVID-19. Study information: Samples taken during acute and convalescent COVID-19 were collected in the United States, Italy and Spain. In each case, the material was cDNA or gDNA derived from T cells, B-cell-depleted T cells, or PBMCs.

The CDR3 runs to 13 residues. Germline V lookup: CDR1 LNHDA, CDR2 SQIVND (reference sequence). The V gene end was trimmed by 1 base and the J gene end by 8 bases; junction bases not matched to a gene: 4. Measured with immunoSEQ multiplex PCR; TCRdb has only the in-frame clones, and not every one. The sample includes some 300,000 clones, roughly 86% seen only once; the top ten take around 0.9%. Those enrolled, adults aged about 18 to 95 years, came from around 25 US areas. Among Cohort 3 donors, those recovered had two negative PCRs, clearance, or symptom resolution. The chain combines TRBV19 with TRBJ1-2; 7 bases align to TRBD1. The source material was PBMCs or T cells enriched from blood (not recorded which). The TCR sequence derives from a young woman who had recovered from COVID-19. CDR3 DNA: TGTGCCAGTAGTATAGGACAGGGTGGCGGCTACACCTTC. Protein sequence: CASSIGQGGGYTF. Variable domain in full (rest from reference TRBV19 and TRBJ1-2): DGGITQSPKYLFRKEGQNVTLSCEQNLNHDAMYWYRQDPGQGLRLIYYSQIVNDFQKGDIAEGYSVSREKKESFPLTVTSAQKNPTAFYLCASSIGQGGGYTFGSGTRLTVV.